This TCR beta chain was observed in a study of control samples from healthy donors and cancer patients. The CDR3 spans 13 residues. Germline V gene data show CDR1 as MNHNY and CDR2 as SVGAGI (reference sequence). The V and J ends lost 2 bases and 7 bases, in that order; junction bases with no gene match: 4. Generated by immunoSEQ multiplex PCR, the TCRdb table keeps only in-frame clones and is missing some. Of hundreds of thousands of clones in the sample, 90% are singletons; the top ten hold 5% to 8%. The rearrangement links TRBV6-6 to TRBJ1-2, with TRBD1 identical over 7 bases. Sequenced material: PBMCs. This clonotype originated in a man in his forties with head and neck cancer. CDR3 nucleotides: TGTGCCAGCAGTTACAGGGGGCAGTTTGGCTACACCTTC. It encodes CASSYRGQFGYTF.